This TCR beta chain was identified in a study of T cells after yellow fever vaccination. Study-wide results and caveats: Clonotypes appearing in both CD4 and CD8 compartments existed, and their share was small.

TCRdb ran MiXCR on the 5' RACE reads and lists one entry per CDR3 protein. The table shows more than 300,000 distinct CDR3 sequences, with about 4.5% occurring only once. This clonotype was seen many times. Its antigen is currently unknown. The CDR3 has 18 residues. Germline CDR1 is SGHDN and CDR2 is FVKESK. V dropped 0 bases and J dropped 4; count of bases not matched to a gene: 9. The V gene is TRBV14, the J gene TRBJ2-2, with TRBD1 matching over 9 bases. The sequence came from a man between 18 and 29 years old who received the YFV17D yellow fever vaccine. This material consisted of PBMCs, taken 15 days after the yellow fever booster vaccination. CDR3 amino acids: CASSQDRGTGLATGELFF. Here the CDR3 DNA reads TGTGCCAGCAGCCAAGATCGAGGGACAGGGTTGGCCACCGGGGAGCTGTTTTTT.